This paragraph reports one TCR beta chain. This clone was found once. Its antigen remains unidentified. Base-call qualities are not available, and no considerably larger clone is one nucleotide away. Genomic DNA was isolated from the sorted cells so that the TCRbeta CDR3 region could be sequenced. The immunoSEQ Assay was used for sequencing of TCRbeta CDR3 regions. TCRdb holds this immuneACCESS table with in-frame rearrangements only. Some clones are missing; in checked studies, unresolved V genes explain under half, and the rest has no known cause. The sample table lists 52,000 or so clones, roughly 94% of them with a count of one. The ten top clones hold more than 10% of the sample. The trial excluded patients who had a history of autoimmune disease or who were on systemic immunosuppression. In every dose cohort, peripheral blood was drawn for TCR sequencing at baseline, cycle 4 day 1, and cycle 7 day 1. Samples were obtained from an open-label, multicenter, first-in-human phase I dose-escalation trial of ivuxolimab. Adults with locally advanced or metastatic melanoma, renal cell carcinoma, hepatocellular carcinoma or head and neck squamous cell carcinoma were enrolled in the trial. Before TCR sequencing, CD4+ T cells and CD8+ T cells from peripheral blood were sorted into separate populations.

Trimmed from V: 1 base; trimmed from J: 5 bases; junction bases lacking a gene match: 6. As encoded in the germline V gene, CDR1 is MNHNS while CDR2 is SASEGT. Taken from cysteine to phenylalanine, the CDR3 has 15 residues. Solely the CDR3 DNA is kept, with 45 bases framed from the first base. The source of the sample is a study of OX40 agonist ivuxolimab in advanced cancers. In terms of the full investigation: The costimulatory receptor OX40 (CD134) was targeted by ivuxolimab, a fully human IgG2 agonistic monoclonal antibody. Intravenous ivuxolimab was administered to patients every 2 weeks at six dose levels: 0.01, 0.1, 0.3, 1.5, 3 and 10 mg/kg. Of the roughly 54 patients in dose escalation, 19 had hepatocellular carcinoma, approximately 15 had melanoma, 9 had renal cell carcinoma and 9 had head and neck cancer. In the dose-escalation cohort, approximately 82% of patients were male, and the mean age was 60 years with a range of roughly 20 to 79. Prior anti-PD-1, anti-PD-L1 or anti-CTLA-4 therapy was permitted, and checkpoint inhibitors had been received by roughly 40% of dose-escalation patients. Partial responses occurred in three dose-escalation patients: two with cutaneous melanoma and one with hepatocellular carcinoma. The purpose of peripheral TCRbeta sequencing was to test whether ivuxolimab changed TCR sequence diversity and led to clonal T-cell expansion. The paper covers the monotherapy dose-escalation part of the phase I ivuxolimab trial, which included N ≈ 50 patients. Study-level results and caveats: Low levels of normalized T-cell clonal expansion were also shown by some nonresponding patients. Clonal expansion of both CD4+ and CD8+ blood T cells was observed from baseline to week 6 at doses 0.1 to 3.0 mg/kg. Partial responders in the 0.1-3.0 mg/kg groups had among the lowest normalized peripheral clonal expansion, especially among CD8+ T cells. After ivuxolimab, more expanded clones were found on average in CD8+ T cells than in CD4+ T cells. The antigen specificity of the clonally expanded peripheral T cells was not determined.

This receptor was identified in an adult with an advanced solid tumor such as melanoma, head and neck, liver or kidney cancer. The sequenced sample was CD4+ or CD8+ T cells sorted from blood, obtained in a trial of the OX40 agonist ivuxolimab. The chain was built from TRBV6-1 and TRBJ2-3; TRBD1 matches 7 bases in the middle. The CDR3 region has the sequence CASSEGRGRIDTQYF. The sequence in DNA is TGTGCCAGCAGTGAAGGAAGGGGGCGGATAGATACGCAGTATTTT.